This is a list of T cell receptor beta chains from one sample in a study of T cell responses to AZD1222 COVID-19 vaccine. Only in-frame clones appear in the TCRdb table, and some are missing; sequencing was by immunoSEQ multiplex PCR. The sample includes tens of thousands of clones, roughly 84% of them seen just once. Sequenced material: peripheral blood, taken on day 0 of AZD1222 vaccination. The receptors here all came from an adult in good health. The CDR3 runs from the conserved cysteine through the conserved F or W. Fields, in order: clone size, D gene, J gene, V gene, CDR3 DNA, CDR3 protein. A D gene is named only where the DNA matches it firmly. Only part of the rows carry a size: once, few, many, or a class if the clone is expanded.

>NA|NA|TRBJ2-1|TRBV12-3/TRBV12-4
TGTGCCAGCAGTTTGCACCGAGACAATGAACAGTTCTTC
CASSLHRDNEQFF
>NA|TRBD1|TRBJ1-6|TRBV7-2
TGTGCCAGCAGCTTACGGGGACAGAATTCACCCCTCCACTTT
CASSLRGQNSPLHF
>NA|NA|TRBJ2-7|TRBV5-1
TGCGCCAGCAGCGTTGGGGGGCCAGCCTACGAGCAGTACTTC
CASSVGGPAYEQYF
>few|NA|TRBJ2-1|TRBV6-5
TGTGCCAGTTCCGGCTCAGGAAACTCCTACAATGAGCAGTTCTTC
CASSGSGNSYNEQFF
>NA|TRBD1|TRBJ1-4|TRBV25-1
TGTGCCGTGGACAGGGGACAGGAAAAACTGTTTTTT
CAVDRGQEKLFF
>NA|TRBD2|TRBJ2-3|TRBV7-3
TGTGCCAGCAGCTTGACTAGCGGGGTCACAGATACGCAGTATTTT
CASSLTSGVTDTQYF
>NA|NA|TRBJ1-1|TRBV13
TGTGCCAGCAGCCACTCCGTTGTTGCTTTCTTT
CASSHSVVAFF
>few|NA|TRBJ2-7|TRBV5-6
TGTGCCAGCAGCTTGGGGGGGAGGACCTACGAGCAGTACTTC
CASSLGGRTYEQYF
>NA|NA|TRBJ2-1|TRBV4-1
TGCGCCAGCAGGCTCGAAGCAGCGGTTGATGAGCAGTTCTTC
CASRLEAAVDEQFF
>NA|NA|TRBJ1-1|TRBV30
TGTGCCTGGACATCGCAGGTCGAGGGCGAAGCTTTCTTT
CAWTSQVEGEAFF
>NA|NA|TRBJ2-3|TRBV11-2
TGTGCCAGCAGCTTAGATCTGAGGGATACGCAGTATTTT
CASSLDLRDTQYF
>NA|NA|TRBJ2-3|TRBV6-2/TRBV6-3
TGTGCCAGCAGTTACAAAGGGGTCGATACGCAGTATTTT
CASSYKGVDTQYF
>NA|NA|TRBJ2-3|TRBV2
TGTGCCAGCAGTGAGATCGGGGACTGGGATACGCAGTATTTT
CASSEIGDWDTQYF
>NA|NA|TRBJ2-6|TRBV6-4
TGTGCCAGCAGTGACTCGAGCTCTGGGGCCAACGTCCTGACTTTC
CASSDSSSGANVLTF
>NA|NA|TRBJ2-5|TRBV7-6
TGTGCCAGCAGCTTAGGCGCAGGGCCAGAGACCCAGTACTTC
CASSLGAGPETQYF
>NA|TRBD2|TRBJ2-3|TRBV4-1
TGCGCCAGCACACCCCGGGCTAGCGGGGACACAGATACGCAGTATTTT
CASTPRASGDTDTQYF
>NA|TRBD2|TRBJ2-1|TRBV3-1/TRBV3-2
TGTGCCAGCAGAGACGGGACTAGCGATGAGCAGTTCTTC
CASRDGTSDEQFF
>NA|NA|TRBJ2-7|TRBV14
TGTGCCAGCAGCCCGGACCGACACACCTACGAGCAGTACTTC
CASSPDRHTYEQYF
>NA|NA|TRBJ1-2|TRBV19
TGTGCCAGTAGTAATAAGAACGCAGGGGTGAACTATGGCTACACCTTC
CASSNKNAGVNYGYTF
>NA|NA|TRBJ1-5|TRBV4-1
TGCGCCAGCAGCCAGTTACAGGGTCAGCCCCAGCATTTT
CASSQLQGQPQHF
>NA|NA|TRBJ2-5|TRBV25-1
TGTGCCAGCAGACGGACAGCCTCCATCGGGACCCAGTACTTC
CASRRTASIGTQYF
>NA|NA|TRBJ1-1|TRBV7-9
TGTGCCAGCAGCTTGGGTTACATGAACACTGAAGCTTTCTTT
CASSLGYMNTEAFF
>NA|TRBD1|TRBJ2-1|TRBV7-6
TGTGCCAGCAGCTTAGCACCGAGGGACAGGGGATACAATGAGCAGTTCTTC
CASSLAPRDRGYNEQFF
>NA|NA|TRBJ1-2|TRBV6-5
TGTGCCAGCAGCTACAGGGTGCAGTATGGCTACACCTTC
CASSYRVQYGYTF
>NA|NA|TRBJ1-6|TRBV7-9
TGTGCCAGCAGTCCTGGTGGGTCTTCGGCCCTCCACTTT
CASSPGGSSALHF
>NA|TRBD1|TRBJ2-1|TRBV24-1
TGTGCCACCAGTGGGGGACAGTATAATGAGCAGTTCTTC
CATSGGQYNEQFF